This T cell receptor beta chain was observed in a study of shared clonotypes between healthy human individuals. The CDR3 is 15 amino acids. Germline values: CDR1 SGHTA, CDR2 FQGTGA. Unmatched junction bases numbered 6, after V lost 6 bases and J lost 4 bases. The genomic DNA of each subset was split evenly across several immunoSEQ plates. The table came from immunoSEQ multiplex PCR; TCRdb's copy has only in-frame clones and leaves some out. The sample shows around 2.5 million clones, 93% of them seen only once. The sequenced sample consisted of naive CD4+ T cells from PBMCs. Subset here: CD45RA+ positively selected. The sequence derives from a man aged 18 to 30 in good health. Some clones in this sample may be carry-over from other donors' samples. The V call is TRBV7-3, the J call TRBJ2-3; TRBD2 matches 11 bases. The CDR3 protein is CASRLAGVSADTQYF. As DNA, the CDR3 is TGTGCCAGCAGACTAGCGGGAGTTAGCGCAGATACGCAGTATTTT.